This TCR beta chain was identified during a study of cytomegalovirus exposure and HLA in healthy donors. Study overall: Early released data had tens of millions of unique TCRs, all coming from HLA-typed donors.

Germline-derived CDR1 and CDR2 are SGHVS and FQNEAQ. The CDR3 is 14 residues long. Concerning this clone: The antigen remains undetermined. At one of its ends the junction is not consistent with the germline gene, which may arise from a read error.

Notes on the study in general: The authors reported that TCR beta sequences could predict HLA-A and HLA-B alleles. These predictions were accurate for most subjects in the first cohort. By HLA locus, TCR association rates varied in a later analysis, with DRB1 showing the most and HLA-C the fewest. Being indistinguishable, some V segments were excluded, TRBV6-2 and TRBV6-3 among them.

Primers included in the PCR were 60 Vbeta and 13 Jbeta primers. Clones were sequenced by immunoSEQ multiplex PCR, and TCRdb holds only the in-frame ones, with some missing. Its listing shows 150,000 or so clones. The sequenced sample was PBMCs. The source of this sequence is a man aged 25-45 years in good health and CMV-seronegative. This sequence joins TRBV7-8 and TRBJ2-7; D remains ambiguous. The CDR3, as DNA: TGTGCCAGCAGCTTAGGTTACTACTCCCACGAGCAGTACTTC. Its translation: CASSLGYYSHEQYF.